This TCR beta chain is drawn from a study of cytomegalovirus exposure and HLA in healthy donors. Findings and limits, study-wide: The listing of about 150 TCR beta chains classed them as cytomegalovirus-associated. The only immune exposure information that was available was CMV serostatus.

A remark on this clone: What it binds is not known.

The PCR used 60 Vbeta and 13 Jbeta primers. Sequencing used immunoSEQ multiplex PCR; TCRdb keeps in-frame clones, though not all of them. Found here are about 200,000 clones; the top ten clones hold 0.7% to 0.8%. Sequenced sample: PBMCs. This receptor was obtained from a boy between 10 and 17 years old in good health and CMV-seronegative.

Here the CDR3 DNA reads TGTGCCAGTAGTCGACACGGACAGGACCGAAACACCATATATTTT. Protein sequence: CASSRHGQDRNTIYF. The V gene is TRBV19, the J gene TRBJ1-3; 7 bases fit TRBD1. The CDR3 totals 15 residues. The germline V gene encodes CDR1 LNHDA and CDR2 SQIVND (reference sequence). V was clipped by 5 bases and J by 5 bases; unmatched bases: 9.